A single sample is the source of the 10 T cell receptor beta chains below, sequenced in a study of T cells in Graves' hyperthyroidism and ophthalmopathy. Amplified regions were TCR beta CDR3 sequences from RNA transcripts. Primed by the HTBI set, a first-round RT-PCR was run on the TCR CDR3. Using its own MiXCR run on the multiplex PCR reads, TCRdb lists one record per CDR3 protein. The sample contains roughly 500,000 distinct CDR3 sequences, around 43% of which appear only once. Sequencing used peripheral blood or thyroid tissue (not recorded which). All receptors come from an adult woman with Graves' disease, either hyperthyroidism or ophthalmopathy (not recorded which).

V and J are TRBV7-9 and TRBJ1-1, with 9 bases identical to TRBD1. CDR3 length equals 16 residues. Losses at the gene ends were 7 bases for V and 3 bases for J; bases not matched to a gene: 12. The germline V gene encodes CDR1 SEHNR and CDR2 FQNEAQ (reference sequence). The CDR3 region is CASNYNRGRGYTEAFF. In DNA, the CDR3 is TGTGCCAGCAATTATAACAGGGGGCGAGGGTACACTGAAGCTTTCTTT. Full variable domain (remainder filled in from reference TRBV7-9 and TRBJ1-1): DTGVSQNPRHKITKRGQNVTFRCDPISEHNRLYWYRQTLGQGPEFLTYFQNEAQLEKSRLLSDRFSAERPKGSFSTLEIQRTEQGDSAMYLCASNYNRGRGYTEAFFGQGTRLTVV.

The genes are TRBV6-2 or TRBV6-3 and TRBJ1-1; D may be TRBD1 (5 bases). Germline V gene lookup returns CDR1 MNHEY and CDR2 SVGEGT. V was pared by 2 bases and J by 0 bases, with 13 bases between. CDR3 length equals 16 residues. CDR3 sequence (DNA): TGTGCCAGCAGTTACCGAACAGGACAAATGAACACTGAAGCTTTCTTT. It specifies CASSYRTGQMNTEAFF.

V and J are TRBV7-2 and TRBJ1-6; 9 positions match TRBD1. This CDR3 is built from 16 residues. CDR1 is SGHTA, CDR2 FQGNSA, per germline. V shed 5 bases and J 8 bases; nucleotides not matched to a gene: 10. The CDR3 is CASSRDRDRDDSPLHF. For the CDR3, the DNA is TGTGCCAGCAGCCGAGATCGGGACAGGGACGATTCACCCCTCCACTTT.

Turning to this clonotype: The conserved final phenylalanine or tryptophan is absent from the CDR3, which likely points to a read error. The DNA is omitted, as the CDR3 cannot be located on it reliably, and the CDR3 follows TCRdb's listing. J is TRBJ2-5 and V is TRBV7-8. Including both end residues, the CDR3 is 9 amino acids long. Germline assignment: CDR1 SGHVS and CDR2 FQNEAQ. The CDR3 sequence: CASSQDTHT.

This sequence joins TRBV5-5 and TRBJ2-5; TRBD1 matches 8 bases. The trim removed 7 bases at V and 4 bases at J, leaving 9 bases unmatched. CDR1 is SGHKS, CDR2 YYEKEE, per germline (reference sequence). The CDR3 has 14 amino acids. CDR3 DNA: TGTGCCAGCCCCCCCTACGACAGGGGAGAGACCCAGTACTTC. This codes for CASPPYDRGETQYF.

The chain carries TRBV10-3 and TRBJ2-7; D may be TRBD1 (6 bases). Germline V gene data show CDR1 as ENHRY and CDR2 as SYGVKD. The ends were cut back, 3 bases at V and 0 bases at J, with 6 bases in the middle. The CDR3 spans 13 residues. The CDR3 DNA follows: TGTGCCATCAGTGAAGGGGGCTCCTACGAGCAGTACTTC. Protein sequence: CAISEGGSYEQYF.

CDR3 nucleotides: TGTGCCAGCAGTCCCGGGACAGGGGAGAACACTGAAGCTTTCTTT. Translation gives CASSPGTGENTEAFF. The V gene is TRBV6-1, the J gene TRBJ1-1; 10 bases line up with TRBD1. The junction had 4 bases not matched to a gene; V was cut back by 5 bases and J by 1 base. The CDR3 covers 15 residues. Germline assignment: CDR1 MNHNS and CDR2 SASEGT.

This clonotype was seen ten or more times. The chain carries TRBV20-1 and TRBJ1-2; no clear D gene. V was pared by 3 bases and J by 3 bases, with 14 bases between. The CDR3 extends over 14 amino acids. Germline CDR1 and CDR2: DFQATT and SNEGSKA (reference sequence). CDR3 sequence reads: CSASLGESDYGYTF. The CDR3 DNA reads as TGCAGTGCTAGCCTGGGAGAAAGCGACTATGGCTACACCTTC.

Comment on this clonotype: The germline gene is not matched at one end of the junction; a read error may be the cause. J is TRBJ2-7 and V is TRBV7-9, with a possible D match to TRBD2 (6 bases). Germline values: CDR1 SEHNR, CDR2 FQNEAQ (reference sequence). This CDR3 has 15 residues. CDR3 in DNA: TGCGCCAGCAGCTTGTGGGCGAGGCCCGGGGGCGAGCAGTACTTC. Encoded protein: CASSLWARPGGEQYF.

V is TRBV19 and J is TRBJ1-5; 7 nucleotides align to TRBD1. In germline, CDR1 is LNHDA, CDR2 SQIVND (reference sequence). V dropped 9 bases and J dropped 6; count of bases not matched to a gene: 14. CDR3 length: 15 amino acids. CDR3 region: CASSLIDRVGQPQHF. In DNA, the CDR3 is TGTGCCAGCAGTTTAATCGACAGGGTGGGTCAGCCCCAGCATTTT.